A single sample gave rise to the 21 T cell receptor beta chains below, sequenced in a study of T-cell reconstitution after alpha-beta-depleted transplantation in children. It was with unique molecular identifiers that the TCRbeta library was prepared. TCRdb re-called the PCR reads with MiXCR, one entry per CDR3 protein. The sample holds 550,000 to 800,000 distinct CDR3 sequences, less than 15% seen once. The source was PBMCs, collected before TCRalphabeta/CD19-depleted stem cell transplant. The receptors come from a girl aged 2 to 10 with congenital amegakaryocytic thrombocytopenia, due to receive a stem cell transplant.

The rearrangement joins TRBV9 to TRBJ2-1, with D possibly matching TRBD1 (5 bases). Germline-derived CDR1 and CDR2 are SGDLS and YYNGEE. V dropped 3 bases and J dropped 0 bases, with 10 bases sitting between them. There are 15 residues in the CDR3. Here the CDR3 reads CASSEQVSSYNEQFF. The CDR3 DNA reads TGTGCCAGCAGCGAACAGGTGAGCTCCTACAATGAGCAGTTCTTC.

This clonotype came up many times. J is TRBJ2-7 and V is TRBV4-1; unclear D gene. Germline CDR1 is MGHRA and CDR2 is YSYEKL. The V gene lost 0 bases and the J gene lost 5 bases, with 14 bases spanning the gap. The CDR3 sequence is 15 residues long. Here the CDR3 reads CASSQDRRVFNEQYF. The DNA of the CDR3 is TGCGCCAGCAGCCAAGACCGCCGGGTCTTCAACGAGCAGTACTTC.

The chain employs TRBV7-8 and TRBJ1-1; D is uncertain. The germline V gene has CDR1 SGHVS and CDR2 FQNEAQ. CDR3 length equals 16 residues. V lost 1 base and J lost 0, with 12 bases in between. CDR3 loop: CASSLESLLMNTEAFF. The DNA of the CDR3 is TGTGCCAGCAGCTTAGAGTCTCTATTGATGAACACTGAAGCTTTCTTT.

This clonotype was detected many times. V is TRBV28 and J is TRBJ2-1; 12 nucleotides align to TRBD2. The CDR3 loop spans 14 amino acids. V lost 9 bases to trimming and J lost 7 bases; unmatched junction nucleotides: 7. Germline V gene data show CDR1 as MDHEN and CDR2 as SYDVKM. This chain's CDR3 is CASNLAGGDNEQFF. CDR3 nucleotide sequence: TGTGCCAGTAATCTAGCGGGAGGGGATAATGAGCAGTTCTTC.

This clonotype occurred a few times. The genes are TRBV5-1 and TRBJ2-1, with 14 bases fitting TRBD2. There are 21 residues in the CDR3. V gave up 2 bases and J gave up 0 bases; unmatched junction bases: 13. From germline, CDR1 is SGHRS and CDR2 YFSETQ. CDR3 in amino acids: CASSFAFPGLAGEVSYNEQFF. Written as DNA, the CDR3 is TGCGCCAGCAGCTTCGCATTTCCGGGACTAGCGGGAGAAGTCTCCTACAATGAGCAGTTCTTC.

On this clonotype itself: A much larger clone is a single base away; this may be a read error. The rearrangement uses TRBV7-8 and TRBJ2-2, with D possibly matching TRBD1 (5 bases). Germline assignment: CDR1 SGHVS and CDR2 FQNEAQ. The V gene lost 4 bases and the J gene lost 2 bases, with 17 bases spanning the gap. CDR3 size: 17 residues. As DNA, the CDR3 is TGTGCCAGCAGCTCCCCTCCCGGTAGGGGCAACACCGGGGAGCTGTTTTTT. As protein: CASSSPPGRGNTGELFF.

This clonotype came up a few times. The chain's CDR3 is CASSKGRDPYEQYF. CDR3 sequence (DNA): TGTGCCAGCTCAAAAGGACGGGATCCCTACGAGCAGTACTTC. The V call is TRBV18, the J call TRBJ2-7; D possibly corresponds to TRBD2 (5 bases). Per the germline V gene, CDR1 is KGHSH and CDR2 is LQKENI. The V gene lost 5 bases and the J gene lost 2 bases, with 13 bases spanning the gap. CDR3 length: 14 amino acids.

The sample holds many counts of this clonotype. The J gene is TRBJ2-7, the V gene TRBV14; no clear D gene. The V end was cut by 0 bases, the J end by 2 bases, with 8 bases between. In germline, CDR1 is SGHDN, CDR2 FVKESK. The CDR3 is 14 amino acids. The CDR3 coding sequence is TGTGCCAGCAGCCAAGATGGGCTAGCCTACGAGCAGTACTTC. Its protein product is CASSQDGLAYEQYF.

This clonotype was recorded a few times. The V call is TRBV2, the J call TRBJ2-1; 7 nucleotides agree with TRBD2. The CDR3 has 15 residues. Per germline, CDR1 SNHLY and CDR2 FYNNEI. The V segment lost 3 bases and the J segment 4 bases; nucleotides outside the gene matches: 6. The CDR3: CASSERELTYNEQFF. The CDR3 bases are TGTGCCAGCAGTGAGCGGGAGCTGACTTACAATGAGCAGTTCTTC.

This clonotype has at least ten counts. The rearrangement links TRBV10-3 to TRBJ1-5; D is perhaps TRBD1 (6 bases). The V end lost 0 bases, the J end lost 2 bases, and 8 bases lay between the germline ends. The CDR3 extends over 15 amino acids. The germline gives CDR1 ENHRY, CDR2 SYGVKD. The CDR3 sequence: CAISESRTGNQPQHF. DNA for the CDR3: TGTGCCATCAGTGAGTCCAGGACAGGCAATCAGCCCCAGCATTTT.

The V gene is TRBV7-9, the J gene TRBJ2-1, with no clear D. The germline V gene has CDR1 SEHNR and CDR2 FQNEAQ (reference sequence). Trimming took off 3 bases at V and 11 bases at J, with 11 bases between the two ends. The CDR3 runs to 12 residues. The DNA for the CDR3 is TGTGCCAGCAGCTTCGGAGATAATAAGCAGTTCTTC. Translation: CASSFGDNKQFF.

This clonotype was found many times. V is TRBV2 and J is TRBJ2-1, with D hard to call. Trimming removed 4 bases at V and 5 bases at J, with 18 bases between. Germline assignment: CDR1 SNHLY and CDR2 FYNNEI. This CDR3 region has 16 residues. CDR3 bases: TGTGCCAGCAGTGGGTTGGACCTAGGGCCTGACAATGAGCAGTTCTTC. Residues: CASSGLDLGPDNEQFF.

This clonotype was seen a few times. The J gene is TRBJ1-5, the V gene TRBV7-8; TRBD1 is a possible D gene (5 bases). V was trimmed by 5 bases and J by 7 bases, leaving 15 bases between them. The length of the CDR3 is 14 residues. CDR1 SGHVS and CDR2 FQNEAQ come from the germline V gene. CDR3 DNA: TGTGCCAGCAGCCCGACAGTCCCCGGGCAGCCCCAGCATTTT. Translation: CASSPTVPGQPQHF.

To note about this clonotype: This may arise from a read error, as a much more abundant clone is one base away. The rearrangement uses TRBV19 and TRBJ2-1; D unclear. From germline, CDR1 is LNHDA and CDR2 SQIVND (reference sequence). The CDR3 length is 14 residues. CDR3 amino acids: CASGLGLQYNEQIF. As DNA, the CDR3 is TGTGCCAGTGGGCTTGGGCTCCAATACAATGAGCAGATCTTC.

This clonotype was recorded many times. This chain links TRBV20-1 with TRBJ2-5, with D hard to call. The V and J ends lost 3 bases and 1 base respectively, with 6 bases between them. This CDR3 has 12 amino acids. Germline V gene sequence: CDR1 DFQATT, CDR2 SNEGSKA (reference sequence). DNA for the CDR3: TGCAGTGCTAGTTCCAGCCAAGAGACCCAGTACTTC. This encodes CSASSSQETQYF.

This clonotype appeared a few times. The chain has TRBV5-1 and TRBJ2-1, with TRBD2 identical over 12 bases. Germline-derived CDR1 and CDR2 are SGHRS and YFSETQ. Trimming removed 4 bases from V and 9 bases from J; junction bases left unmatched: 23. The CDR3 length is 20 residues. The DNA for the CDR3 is TGCGCCAGCAGCCTCTGGACTAGCGGGATATACACCCACATTGTTAGTGAGCAGTTCTTC. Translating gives CASSLWTSGIYTHIVSEQFF.

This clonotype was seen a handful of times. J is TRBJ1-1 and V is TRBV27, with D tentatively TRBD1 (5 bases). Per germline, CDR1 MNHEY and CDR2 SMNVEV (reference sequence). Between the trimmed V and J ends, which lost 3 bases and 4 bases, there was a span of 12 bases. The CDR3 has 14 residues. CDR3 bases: TGTGCCAGCAGTTTTAATGGGGGAGGCACTGAAGCTTTCTTT. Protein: CASSFNGGGTEAFF.

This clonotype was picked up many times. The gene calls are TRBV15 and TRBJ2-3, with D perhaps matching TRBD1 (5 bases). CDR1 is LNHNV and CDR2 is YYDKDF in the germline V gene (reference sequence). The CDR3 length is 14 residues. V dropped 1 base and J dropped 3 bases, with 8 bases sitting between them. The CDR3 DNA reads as TGTGCCACCAGCAGAGCACAGGAAACAGATACGCAGTATTTT. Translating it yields CATSRAQETDTQYF.

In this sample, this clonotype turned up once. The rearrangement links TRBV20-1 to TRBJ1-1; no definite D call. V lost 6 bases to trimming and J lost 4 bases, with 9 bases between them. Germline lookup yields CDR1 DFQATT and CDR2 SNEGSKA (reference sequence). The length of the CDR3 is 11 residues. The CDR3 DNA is TGCAGTGCGTTGATGGTCACTGAAGCTTTCTTT. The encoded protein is CSALMVTEAFF.

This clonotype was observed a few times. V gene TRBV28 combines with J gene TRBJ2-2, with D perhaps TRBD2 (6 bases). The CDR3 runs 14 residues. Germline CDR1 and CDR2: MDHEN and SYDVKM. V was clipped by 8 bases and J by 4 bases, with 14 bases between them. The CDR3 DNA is TGTGCCAGCGGTGGCGGGATGGGCACCGGGGAGCTGTTTTTT. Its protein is CASGGGMGTGELFF.

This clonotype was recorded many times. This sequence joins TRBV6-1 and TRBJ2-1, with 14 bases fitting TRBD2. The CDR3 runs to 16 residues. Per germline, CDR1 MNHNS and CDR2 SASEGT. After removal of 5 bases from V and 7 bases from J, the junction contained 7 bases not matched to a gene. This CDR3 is CASSQYGLAGGNEQFF. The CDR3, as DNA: TGTGCCAGCAGTCAATACGGACTAGCGGGAGGTAATGAGCAGTTCTTC.